The 18 T cell receptor beta chains in this list originate from one sample, sequenced in a study of T cell responses to AZD1222 COVID-19 vaccine. Measured with immunoSEQ multiplex PCR; TCRdb has only the in-frame clones, and not every one. The table has roughly 170,000 clones, 94% seen once; the top ten hold 1.5% to 2%. Sequenced material: peripheral blood, taken 28 days after the second AZD1222 dose. Source of these receptors: an adult who received the AZD1222 COVID-19 vaccine.

The V gene is TRBV7-3, the J gene TRBJ2-7; 8 nucleotides match TRBD1. With 4 bases clipped from V and 1 base from J, the junction kept 6 bases outside the gene matches. CDR3 size: 15 residues. Germline loops: CDR1 SGHTA, CDR2 FQGTGA. This CDR3 is CASSSGQGLSYEQYF. DNA of the CDR3: TGTGCCAGCAGCTCCGGACAGGGTCTTTCCTACGAGCAGTACTTC.

This clone appeared a single time. The genes are TRBV7-2 and TRBJ1-5; D gene ambiguous. This CDR3 contains 15 residues. Germline V lookup: CDR1 SGHTA, CDR2 FQGNSA. V was clipped by 5 bases and J by 5 bases, with 16 bases between them. The CDR3 protein is CASSQGPLNYQPQHF. The CDR3 bases are TGTGCCAGCAGCCAAGGGCCCTTGAATTATCAGCCCCAGCATTTT.

V is TRBV27 and J is TRBJ2-5, with D tentatively TRBD1 (5 bases). The V end was cut by 1 base, the J end by 1 base, with 10 bases between. Germline-derived CDR1 and CDR2 are MNHEY and SMNVEV (reference sequence). CDR3 length: 15 residues. The CDR3 loop is CASSLWGRVQETQYF. In DNA form, the CDR3 reads TGTGCCAGCAGTTTATGGGGCAGGGTCCAAGAGACCCAGTACTTC.

The rearrangement links TRBV30 to TRBJ2-7, with D possibly TRBD2 on 6 matching bases. Per germline, CDR1 GTSNPN and CDR2 SVGIG (reference sequence). V gave up 1 base and J gave up 9 bases, with 19 bases separating them. This CDR3 is built from 14 residues. CDR3 DNA: TGTGCCTGGAGTGAAACGGTCTGGGGGGAACGGCAGTACTTC. Translated: CAWSETVWGERQYF.

The rearrangement links TRBV6-4 to TRBJ1-5; a possible D gene is TRBD1 (6 bases). Germline V gene lookup returns CDR1 MRHNA and CDR2 SNTAGT. This CDR3 is built from 15 residues. The V end lost 6 bases, the J end lost 0 bases, and 12 bases lay between the germline ends. The DNA for the CDR3 is TGTGCCAGCAGACAACAGGGAAATAGCAATCAGCCCCAGCATTTT. Its protein product is CASRQQGNSNQPQHF.

V and J are TRBV19 and TRBJ1-5; D might be TRBD1 (6 bases). This CDR3 is 17 amino acids long. Germline lookup yields CDR1 LNHDA and CDR2 SQIVND (reference sequence). The ends were cut back, 5 bases at V and 2 bases at J, with 19 bases in the middle. The CDR3: CASSPRRTGSGNQPQHF. The CDR3 DNA reads as TGTGCCAGTAGTCCCAGAAGAACAGGGAGCGGCAATCAGCCCCAGCATTTT.

This chain links TRBV6-5 with TRBJ1-4; TRBD1 is a possible D gene (6 bases). The CDR3 contains 15 residues. Trimming removed 6 bases from V and 7 bases from J, with 18 bases in between. Germline V CDR1 and CDR2: MNHEY, SVGAGI. The DNA for the CDR3 is TGTGCCAGCAGCCTATTAGGGGGGTCCGGTGAAAAACTGTTTTTT. Amino acids: CASSLLGGSGEKLFF.

The chain carries TRBV19 and TRBJ1-6; D is ambiguous. This CDR3 contains 14 residues. Germline V gene sequence: CDR1 LNHDA, CDR2 SQIVND (reference sequence). V gave up 6 bases and J gave up 4 bases, with 10 bases separating them. CDR3 loop: CASRNSEYNSPLHF. The CDR3 DNA reads as TGTGCCAGTAGGAACAGTGAATATAATTCACCCCTCCACTTT.

The rearrangement uses TRBV5-1 and TRBJ2-2; weak D call: TRBD1 (5 bases). The V gene's germline CDR1 is SGHRS and CDR2 YFSETQ. The length of the CDR3 is 13 residues. V lost 1 base and J lost 6, with 7 bases in between. The CDR3 loop reads CASSLQGSGELFF. CDR3 coding DNA: TGCGCCAGCAGCTTGCAGGGTTCCGGGGAGCTGTTTTTT.

The V call is TRBV19, the J call TRBJ2-3; D possibly uses TRBD1 or TRBD2 (5 bases each). Trimming took off 4 bases at V and 4 bases at J, with 12 bases between the two ends. The CDR3 extends over 14 amino acids. In germline, CDR1 is LNHDA, CDR2 SQIVND (reference sequence). This chain's CDR3 is CASSRAGSADTQYF. CDR3 coding DNA: TGTGCCAGTAGTAGGGCAGGGAGCGCAGATACGCAGTATTTT. The full variable domain, with the rest looked up from reference TRBV19 and TRBJ2-3, is DGGITQSPKYLFRKEGQNVTLSCEQNLNHDAMYWYRQDPGQGLRLIYYSQIVNDFQKGDIAEGYSVSREKKESFPLTVTSAQKNPTAFYLCASSRAGSADTQYFGPGTRLTVL.

CDR3 sequence reads: CASSLGAGAAYEQYF. As DNA, the CDR3 is TGTGCCAGCAGCTTAGGAGCGGGGGCCGCCTACGAGCAGTACTTC. The chain carries TRBV11-2 and TRBJ2-7, with TRBD2 matching over 8 bases. Looked up from germline, CDR1 is SGHAT and CDR2 is FQNNGV. This CDR3 region has 15 residues. Trimming cost V 1 base and J 2 bases; bases outside gene matches: 4.

V is TRBV29-1 and J is TRBJ1-2; 7 positions match TRBD1. This CDR3 spans 12 amino acids. J was trimmed by 2 bases and V by 6 bases; bases with no gene match: 3. Germline CDR1 SQVTM, CDR2 ANQGSEA. The CDR3 reads CSVAGQNYGYTF. The CDR3 DNA reads as TGCAGCGTGGCGGGACAGAACTATGGCTACACCTTC.

The V gene is TRBV11-2, the J gene TRBJ1-1; D not certain. There are 13 residues in the CDR3. The V end lost 0 bases, the J end lost 10 bases, and 12 bases lay between the germline ends. From germline, CDR1 is SGHAT and CDR2 FQNNGV. The CDR3 DNA reads as TGTGCCAGCAGCTTAGATCGGTCAGGCATAGCTTTCTTT. It translates to CASSLDRSGIAFF.

The count of this clone is one. CDR3: CATSDLSGKYNEQFF. The CDR3 region has the DNA TGTGCCACCAGTGATTTGAGCGGGAAATACAATGAGCAGTTCTTC. The rearrangement uses TRBV24-1 and TRBJ2-1; 7 bases are a match to TRBD2. Germline V gives CDR1 KGHDR, CDR2 SFDVKD. The CDR3 is 15 amino acids. Trimming took 0 bases from V and 4 from J; bases not matched to a gene: 2.

The genes are TRBV19 and TRBJ1-1; tentative D call: TRBD1 (6 bases). The CDR3 length is 14 residues. Germline assignment: CDR1 LNHDA and CDR2 SQIVND (reference sequence). V was clipped by 4 bases and J by 4 bases, with 13 bases between them. Here the CDR3 DNA reads TGTGCCAGTAGTAAGGGGGGGCTGGGCACTGAAGCTTTCTTT. Translation gives CASSKGGLGTEAFF.

J is TRBJ1-3 and V is TRBV5-1, with D tentatively TRBD1 (6 bases). Germline CDR1 SGHRS, CDR2 YFSETQ. The V end was cut by 4 bases, the J end by 1 base, with 18 bases between. This CDR3 is 17 amino acids long. The CDR3 region has the DNA TGCGCCAGCAGCCAATCCGGACAGTCAGGGTCTGGAAACACCATATATTTT. Translated, it gives CASSQSGQSGSGNTIYF.

The rearrangement joins TRBV2 to TRBJ1-2; 7 bases match TRBD1. V gave up 3 bases and J gave up 4 bases; unmatched junction bases: 5. The germline V gene has CDR1 SNHLY and CDR2 FYNNEI. CDR3 length: 14 residues. This chain's CDR3 is CASSDQGVPYGYTF. The DNA for the CDR3 is TGTGCCAGCAGTGATCAGGGGGTACCCTATGGCTACACCTTC. The full variable domain, rest sourced from reference TRBV2 and TRBJ1-2, is EPEVTQTPSHQVTQMGQEVILRCVPISNHLYFYWYRQILGQKVEFLVSFYNNEISEKSEIFDDQFSVERPDGSNFTLKIRSTKLEDSAMYFCASSDQGVPYGYTFGSGTRLTVV.

This clone was observed once. The V call is TRBV6-2 or TRBV6-3, the J call TRBJ2-1, with TRBD2 matching 10 bases. The V gene end was trimmed by 2 bases and the J gene end by 5 bases; junction bases not matched to a gene: 9. Germline CDR1 is MNHEY and CDR2 is SVGEGT. The CDR3 runs to 17 residues. CDR3 amino acids: CASSYPFRTSGHNEQFF. In DNA form, the CDR3 reads TGTGCCAGCAGTTACCCTTTCCGGACTAGCGGCCACAATGAGCAGTTCTTC.